This T cell receptor beta chain was sequenced for a study of blood T cell repertoires in COVID-19. Germline V gene sequence: CDR1 SGHNT, CDR2 YENEEA. CDR3 length: 14 amino acids. V lost 5 bases and J 3 bases, leaving 14 bases between the germline ends. Profiling relied on immunoSEQ multiplex PCR, and the TCRdb table lists in-frame clones only, not all of them. The table lists about 120,000 clones, approximately 71% of them singletons, with over 6.5% in the top ten. The TCR comes from a human donor in a cohort sampled during active COVID-19. The sequenced material came from peripheral blood. V is TRBV11-3 and J is TRBJ2-7; a weak D match, TRBD2 (5 bases). CDR3: CASSERGGIYEQYF. The CDR3 DNA reads TGTGCCAGCAGCGAAAGAGGAGGTATCTACGAGCAGTACTTC.